The 14 T cell receptor beta chains below come from one sample, sequenced in a study of T-cell reconstitution after alpha-beta-depleted transplantation in children. TCRbeta library construction was performed incorporating unique molecular identifiers. TCRdb recomputed calls from the PCR reads with MiXCR, one row per CDR3 protein. Of 450,000 to 600,000 distinct CDR3 sequences in the sample, about a sixth were seen once. The starting material was PBMCs from the stem cell graft donor, obtained from the stem cell graft. All receptors come from a human donor who donated a stem cell graft to a child with acute lymphoblastic leukemia.

CDR3 amino acids: CAWSVGVVLEQYF. As DNA, the CDR3 is TGTGCCTGGAGTGTAGGGGTTGTACTTGAGCAGTACTTC. The rearrangement uses TRBV30 and TRBJ2-7; a weak D match, TRBD1 (5 bases). With 0 bases removed from V and 7 bases from J, the gap between germline ends came to 13 bases. The CDR3 is made up of 13 amino acids. Germline assignment: CDR1 GTSNPN and CDR2 SVGIG (reference sequence). The whole variable domain, remainder taken from reference TRBV30 and TRBJ2-7, is SQTIHQWPATLVQPVGSPLSLECTVEGTSNPNLYWYRQAAGRGLQLLFYSVGIGQISSEVPQNLSASRPQDRQFILSSKKLLLSDSGFYLCAWSVGVVLEQYFGPGTRLTVT.

This clonotype has only a few counts. The chain recombines TRBV20-1 with TRBJ2-7; possible D gene TRBD2, 6 bases. Per the germline V gene, CDR1 is DFQATT and CDR2 is SNEGSKA (reference sequence). V was cut by 6 bases and J by 6 bases, with 18 bases left in between. This CDR3 has 13 residues. As DNA, the CDR3 is TGCAGTGCCCCGGCACGGGAGTTTGGCGAGCAGTACTTC. The encoded protein is CSAPAREFGEQYF.

This clonotype was picked up a small number of times. The chain employs TRBV5-1 and TRBJ1-4; D is uncertain. Trimming took off 0 bases at V and 0 bases at J, with 9 bases between the two ends. Looked up from germline, CDR1 is SGHRS and CDR2 is YFSETQ. There are 16 residues in the CDR3. The CDR3, as DNA: TGCGCCAGCAGCTTGGGTTCAGGAGCAACTAATGAAAAACTGTTTTTT. This translates into CASSLGSGATNEKLFF. The entire variable domain, with the rest obtained from reference TRBV5-1 and TRBJ1-4, is as follows: KAGVTQTPRYLIKTRGQQVTLSCSPISGHRSVSWYQQTPGQGLQFLFEYFSETQRNKGNFPGRFSGRQFSNSRSEMNVSTLELGDSALYLCASSLGSGATNEKLFFGSGTQLSVL.

This clonotype was counted a few times. J is TRBJ2-2 and V is TRBV19; D possibly corresponds to TRBD1 (5 bases). The CDR3 is 14 residues long. Trimming stripped 2 bases from V and 5 bases from J, with 9 bases between. Germline V gene sequence: CDR1 LNHDA, CDR2 SQIVND (reference sequence). The CDR3 nucleotides are TGTGCCAGTAGTATATTAGGGGCTACCGGGGAGCTGTTTTTT. Protein: CASSILGATGELFF.

The chain couples TRBV20-1 to TRBJ2-1, with 8 bases that match TRBD1. This CDR3 region has 15 residues. Germline CDR1 and CDR2: DFQATT and SNEGSKA (reference sequence). The ends lost 4 bases at V and 8 bases at J; junction bases unmatched: 13. The CDR3 DNA reads as TGCAGTGCTACACATAGAGGACAGGGAGAGGATGAGCAGTTCTTC. Its translation is CSATHRGQGEDEQFF.

V is TRBV27 and J is TRBJ1-1, with D uncertain. V shed 5 bases and J shed 4 bases, with 17 bases lying between them. The CDR3 has 15 residues. Germline loops: CDR1 MNHEY, CDR2 SMNVEV (reference sequence). This chain's CDR3 is CASSLIPAASTEAFF. The CDR3 DNA is TGTGCCAGCAGTCTTATCCCGGCGGCCAGCACTGAAGCTTTCTTT.

This chain links TRBV6-1 with TRBJ2-4; TRBD1 might be the D (5 bases). Germline CDR1 is MNHNS and CDR2 is SASEGT. The CDR3 length is 15 residues. Between the trimmed V and J ends, which lost 4 bases and 7 bases, there was a span of 17 bases. The CDR3 protein is CASSGWADPGNIQYF. In nucleotides, the CDR3 is TGTGCCAGCAGTGGTTGGGCGGACCCAGGGAACATTCAGTACTTC.

V gene TRBV15 combines with J gene TRBJ2-7; a possible D gene is TRBD1 (6 bases). Germline CDR1 LNHNV, CDR2 YYDKDF (reference sequence). The CDR3 has 14 amino acids. The V end was cut by 1 base, the J end by 2 bases, with 9 bases between. The CDR3 DNA follows: TGTGCCACCAGCAGAGGCAGGGGACCCTACGAGCAGTACTTC. Translated, it gives CATSRGRGPYEQYF.

This clonotype was counted a few times. This rearrangement joins TRBV5-1 to TRBJ2-7; TRBD1 agrees at 7 bases. This CDR3 contains 15 residues. Germline-derived CDR1 and CDR2 are SGHRS and YFSETQ. Germline trimming cut 0 bases from V and 6 bases from J; bases unmatched to any gene: 9. CDR3 protein: CASSLEGQTSGEQYF. CDR3 nucleotides: TGCGCCAGCAGCTTGGAGGGACAGACCTCGGGCGAGCAGTACTTC.

This clonotype was counted at least ten times. The chain joins TRBV29-1 to TRBJ2-3, with TRBD1 matching 12 bases. The CDR3 is made up of 17 amino acids. Trimming removed 8 bases from V and 4 bases from J; junction bases left unmatched: 16. In germline, CDR1 is SQVTM, CDR2 ANQGSEA. CDR3 nucleotides: TGCAGCTCTGACGAGGGGACAGGGGGCGCGGTGGCAGATACGCAGTATTTT. Its protein is CSSDEGTGGAVADTQYF.

The chain uses TRBV19 and TRBJ2-1, with 8 bases that match TRBD2. The V gene's germline CDR1 is LNHDA and CDR2 SQIVND (reference sequence). The CDR3 sequence is 15 residues long. The trim removed 6 bases at V and 0 bases at J, leaving 4 bases unmatched. The CDR3 coding sequence is TGTGCCAGTAGAATAAGCGGGAGCTCCTACAATGAGCAGTTCTTC. It specifies CASRISGSSYNEQFF.

This chain links TRBV12-3 or TRBV12-4 with TRBJ1-5, with D possibly matching TRBD1 (6 bases). The CDR3 sequence is 18 residues long. V lost 5 bases and J lost 2, with 22 bases in between. CDR3 in DNA: TGTGCCAGCAGTCCCCACTCTGGGGGCCCACTCGGCAATCAGCCCCAGCATTTT. It is translated as CASSPHSGGPLGNQPQHF.

This clonotype has more than one count but fewer than ten. The chain uses TRBV20-1 and TRBJ1-1; possible D gene TRBD1, 6 bases. There are 17 residues in the CDR3. The germline gives CDR1 DFQATT, CDR2 SNEGSKA (reference sequence). Trimming took 1 base from V and 1 from J, leaving 19 bases between them. The CDR3 DNA reads as TGCAGTGCTAGAGCGTGGTCCAGGGGTTCCCCGAACACTGAAGCTTTCTTT. Residues: CSARAWSRGSPNTEAFF.

The chain is built from TRBV18 and TRBJ2-7; D not certain. V was pared by 4 bases and J by 2 bases, with 15 bases between. The CDR3 length is 15 residues. CDR1 is KGHSH, CDR2 LQKENI, per germline. Written as DNA, the CDR3 is TGTGCCAGCTCACGACGTCCGGACCCAGCCTACGAGCAGTACTTC. Its protein product is CASSRRPDPAYEQYF.